A single sample is the source of the 3 T cell receptor beta chains below, sequenced in a study of blood T cell repertoires in COVID-19. Repertoires were generated with immunoSEQ multiplex PCR, while TCRdb's copy carries only in-frame clones and drops some. This sample has 300,000 to 400,000 clones, with roughly 85% found just once. What was sequenced was PBMCs or T cells enriched from blood (not recorded which). The receptors originated from a woman aged 25 to 39 who had been exposed to COVID-19.

The chain carries TRBV28 and TRBJ2-3; D gene unclear. Germline CDR1 and CDR2: MDHEN and SYDVKM. The CDR3 has 13 amino acids. Trimming removed 4 bases at V and 5 bases at J, with 10 bases between. The CDR3 DNA is TGTGCCAGCAGTTACTCCCTAAGAGATACGCAGTATTTT. Encoded protein: CASSYSLRDTQYF.

V is TRBV6-5 and J is TRBJ1-6; 8 bases agree with TRBD1. CDR1 is MNHEY, CDR2 SVGAGI, per germline. The CDR3 contains 14 residues. The trim removed 3 bases at V and 8 bases at J, leaving 3 bases unmatched. The CDR3 nucleotides read TGTGCCAGCAGTTATTCACAGGGGGATTCACCCCTCCACTTT. Translated, it gives CASSYSQGDSPLHF.

The J gene is TRBJ1-5, the V gene TRBV18; the D is unclear. CDR1 KGHSH and CDR2 LQKENI come from the germline V gene. V was pared by 4 bases and J by 7 bases, with 17 bases between. The CDR3 length is 15 residues. The CDR3 loop is CASSLPRRADQPQHF. As DNA, the CDR3 is TGTGCCAGCTCACTCCCAAGGAGGGCAGACCAGCCCCAGCATTTT.